The 18 T cell receptor beta chains below all came from one sample that was sequenced in a study of cytomegalovirus exposure and HLA in healthy donors. The PCR made use of 60 Vbeta and 13 Jbeta primers. The assay was immunoSEQ multiplex PCR, and TCRdb's table has in-frame clones only and misses some. The sample contains about 94,000 clones, over 50% of which appear only once. Sequencing was done on a sample of PBMCs. The receptors were sampled from a young man in good health and CMV-seronegative.

The rearrangement links TRBV28 to TRBJ2-2; D gene uncertain. Germline values: CDR1 MDHEN, CDR2 SYDVKM. The V gene lost 5 bases and the J gene lost 4 bases, with 11 bases spanning the gap. CDR3 length equals 14 residues. The CDR3 sequence is CASSTRVSTGELFF. The CDR3 DNA follows: TGTGCCAGCAGTACGCGAGTTTCCACCGGGGAGCTGTTTTTT.

The rearrangement joins TRBV7-9 to TRBJ1-1; no firm D call. Trimming shortened V by 6 bases and J by 4 bases, and 15 bases separated the two germline ends. CDR1 is SEHNR and CDR2 is FQNEAQ in the germline V gene (reference sequence). CDR3 length: 14 amino acids. This chain's CDR3 is CASRNPRAGTEAFF. In DNA form, the CDR3 reads TGTGCCAGCAGAAATCCTCGGGCGGGCACTGAAGCTTTCTTT.

The CDR3 nucleotides read TGTGCCAGCAGTCTGACGGGTACGCGAAAAGCTTTCTTT. Encoded protein: CASSLTGTRKAFF. The V gene is TRBV28, the J gene TRBJ1-1; the D is unclear. CDR3 size: 13 residues. The germline gives CDR1 MDHEN, CDR2 SYDVKM. Trimming removed 5 bases at V and 9 bases at J, with 16 bases between.

The J gene is TRBJ1-2, the V gene TRBV9, with a weak D call TRBD1 (5 bases). V lost 0 bases, J lost 4 bases, and 10 bases lay in between. Germline V lookup: CDR1 SGDLS, CDR2 YYNGEE. This CDR3 has 14 residues. The DNA of the CDR3 is TGTGCCAGCAGCGTAGGACAGAGCCCCTATGGCTACACCTTC. It yields the protein CASSVGQSPYGYTF.

In this sample, this clone turned up a few times. This chain joins TRBV4-2 and TRBJ1-3; D is unresolved. The CDR3 has 15 amino acids. Germline CDR1 is LGHNA and CDR2 is YNFKEQ. V was clipped by 0 bases and J by 0 bases, with 6 bases between them. CDR3 residues: CASSQDRYSGNTIYF. The DNA of the CDR3 is TGTGCCAGCAGCCAAGATAGATACTCTGGAAACACCATATATTTT.

The chain employs TRBV5-1 and TRBJ2-5; TRBD1 aligns across 7 bases. Near its end, the DNA agrees better with TRBJ2-7, so the J call may be wrong. The length of the CDR3 is 14 residues. CDR1 SGHRS and CDR2 YFSETQ come from the germline V gene. The CDR3 DNA follows: TGCGCCAGCAGCTTGGGGGGACAGATCCACGAGCAGTACTTC. This codes for CASSLGGQIHEQYF.

The chain combines TRBV7-2 with TRBJ2-7; D may be TRBD2 (5 bases). Per germline, CDR1 SGHTA and CDR2 FQGNSA. CDR3 length: 12 residues. V lost 5 bases and J 2 bases, leaving 7 bases between the germline ends. CDR3 DNA sequence: TGTGCCAGCAGCCCCGGGGCCTACGAGCAGTACTTC. It specifies CASSPGAYEQYF.

V and J are TRBV9 and TRBJ2-3, with 11 nucleotides matching TRBD2. The CDR3 covers 15 residues. Trimming at V came to 4 bases and at J to 2 bases, leaving 3 bases not matched to a gene. Germline values: CDR1 SGDLS, CDR2 YYNGEE. CDR3 region: CASSSTSGATDTQYF. In nucleotides, the CDR3 is TGTGCCAGCAGCTCGACTAGCGGGGCCACAGATACGCAGTATTTT.

CDR3 DNA: TGTGCCAGCAGCTTAAGCCGGGGAAACAATGAGCAGTTCTTC. This gives the protein CASSLSRGNNEQFF. The chain is built from TRBV7-3 and TRBJ2-1, with D perhaps TRBD2 (5 bases). V was cut by 1 base and J by 5 bases, with 9 bases left in between. In germline, CDR1 is SGHTA, CDR2 FQGTGA. There are 14 residues in the CDR3.

The CDR3, as DNA: TGTGCCAGCAGCGGCACAGGGGGCGCCTATAATTCACCCCTCCACTTT. This encodes CASSGTGGAYNSPLHF. The genes are TRBV11-2 and TRBJ1-6; 9 bases are shared with TRBD1. Trimming at V came to 5 bases and at J to 2 bases, leaving 4 bases not matched to a gene. CDR3 length: 16 residues. Germline V gives CDR1 SGHAT, CDR2 FQNNGV.

This clone was recorded a few times. This chain uses TRBV6-6 with TRBJ1-1; tentative D call: TRBD1 (5 bases). Per germline, CDR1 MNHNY and CDR2 SVGAGI (reference sequence). The V end was cut by 2 bases, the J end by 0 bases, with 10 bases between. This CDR3 has 15 residues. CDR3 sequence (DNA): TGTGCCAGCAGTTACGGTACGGACATGAACACTGAAGCTTTCTTT. Residues: CASSYGTDMNTEAFF.

This clone was counted once. The chain joins TRBV7-9 to TRBJ1-1; perhaps TRBD1 as D (5 bases). This CDR3 region has 13 residues. Germline assignment: CDR1 SEHNR and CDR2 FQNEAQ (reference sequence). The V and J ends lost 4 bases and 4 bases respectively, with 10 bases between them. CDR3 in DNA: TGTGCCAGCAGCTCGGGGGGGGGCACTGAAGCTTTCTTT. It translates to CASSSGGGTEAFF.

The chain links TRBV9 to TRBJ1-1; unclear D gene. This CDR3 comprises 13 residues. The V gene lost 0 bases and the J gene lost 3 bases, with 6 bases spanning the gap. Germline loops: CDR1 SGDLS, CDR2 YYNGEE. The CDR3 loop is CASSVVEDTEAFF. CDR3 sequence (DNA): TGTGCCAGCAGCGTAGTAGAGGACACTGAAGCTTTCTTT.

The rearrangement uses TRBV25-1 and TRBJ1-4; D not certain. The ends were cut back, 8 bases at V and 8 bases at J, with 21 bases in the middle. Germline CDR1 MGHDK, CDR2 SYGVNS. This CDR3 has 15 residues. The DNA of the CDR3 is TGTGCCAGCTCAGAGGTCAGGACCGGACTCGAAAAACTGTTTTTT. It translates to CASSEVRTGLEKLFF. The variable domain in full, with the rest retrieved from reference TRBV25-1 and TRBJ1-4, is EADIYQTPRYLVIGTGKKITLECSQTMGHDKMYWYQQDPGMELHLIHYSYGVNSTEKGDLSSESTVSRIRTEHFPLTLESARPSHTSQYLCASSEVRTGLEKLFFGSGTQLSVL.

The rearrangement links TRBV7-5 to TRBJ1-5; the D call of TRBD1 is as the table states it, not checked on the DNA. TRBV7-5 is termed a pseudogene. This CDR3 contains 15 residues. CDR3 in DNA: TGTGCCAGAACCCCGTCGGGACAGGTCAATCAGCCCCAGCATTTT. Its translation is CARTPSGQVNQPQHF.

V usage is TRBV5-1 and J usage is TRBJ1-1; the match to TRBD1 covers 9 bases. The CDR3 runs to 15 residues. The V and J ends lost 4 bases and 4 bases, in that order; junction bases with no gene match: 8. Germline V gene data show CDR1 as SGHRS and CDR2 as YFSETQ. CDR3 nucleotides: TGCGCCAGCAGCACGAGGACAGGGGAGGGCACTGAAGCTTTCTTT. Its protein is CASSTRTGEGTEAFF.

This chain uses TRBV7-2 with TRBJ2-2, with 8 bases fitting TRBD2. Trimming cost V 5 bases and J 1 base; bases outside gene matches: 9. In germline, CDR1 is SGHTA, CDR2 FQGNSA. The CDR3 totals 17 residues. CDR3: CASSTRARGGNTGELFF. Written as DNA, the CDR3 is TGTGCCAGCAGCACCAGGGCTCGGGGGGGGAACACCGGGGAGCTGTTTTTT.

In its sample, this clone was seen a few times. This chain joins TRBV9 and TRBJ2-5; tentative D call: TRBD1 (6 bases). The germline V and J ends were trimmed by 4 bases and 4 bases, with 14 bases remaining between them. Germline V gives CDR1 SGDLS, CDR2 YYNGEE. This CDR3 has 14 amino acids. CDR3 bases: TGTGCCAGCAGCACACAACAGGGTGGAGAGACCCAGTACTTC. The encoded protein is CASSTQQGGETQYF.